Given below is one T cell receptor (beta chain) in context. The entry originates in a study of shared clonotypes between healthy human individuals. Profiling relied on immunoSEQ multiplex PCR, and the TCRdb table lists in-frame clones only, not all of them. The table includes a few million clones, almost 96% detected once. V was shortened by 2 bases and J by 1 base, with 8 bases between the two germline ends. The CDR3 consists of 14 residues. Germline V gene lookup returns CDR1 SGHVS and CDR2 FQNEAQ. This chain uses TRBV7-8 with TRBJ1-1; D is unresolved. The sequenced sample consisted of naive CD4+ T cells sorted from blood. Sample subset: CD45RA+ positively selected. This receptor was obtained from a man aged 18 to 30 in good health. This chain's CDR3 is CASSLPTGNTEAFF. The CDR3 coding sequence is TGTGCCAGCAGCTTACCCACGGGGAACACTGAAGCTTTCTTT.